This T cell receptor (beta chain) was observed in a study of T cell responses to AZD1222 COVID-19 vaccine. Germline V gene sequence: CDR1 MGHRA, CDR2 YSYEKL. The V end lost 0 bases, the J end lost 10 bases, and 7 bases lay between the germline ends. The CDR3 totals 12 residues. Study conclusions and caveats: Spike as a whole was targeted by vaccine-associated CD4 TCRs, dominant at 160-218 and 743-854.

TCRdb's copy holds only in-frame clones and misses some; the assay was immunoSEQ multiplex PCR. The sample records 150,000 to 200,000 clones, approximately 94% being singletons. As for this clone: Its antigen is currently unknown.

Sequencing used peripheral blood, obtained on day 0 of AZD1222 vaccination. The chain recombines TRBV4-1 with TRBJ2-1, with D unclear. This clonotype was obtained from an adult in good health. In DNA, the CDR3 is TGCGCCAGCAGCCAAGACGTAGGGGAGCAGTTCTTC. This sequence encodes CASSQDVGEQFF.